Shown below are 5 T cell receptor beta chains from a single sample sequenced in a study of response to subunit inactivated influenza vaccine. TCRdb reanalysed the RT-PCR reads using MiXCR and keeps one entry per CDR3 protein. The profile shows roughly 670,000 distinct CDR3 sequences, 13% to 15% of them singletons. The sample was PBMCs from blood, taken 14 to 15 days before vaccination. These receptors were collected from a man aged 45 to 65 who received an inactivated influenza vaccine.

This clonotype has a handful of counts. The genes are TRBV12-3 or TRBV12-4 and TRBJ2-3; TRBD2 agrees at 7 bases. V lost 5 bases to trimming and J lost 6 bases; unmatched junction nucleotides: 11. CDR3 length: 15 residues. The CDR3 loop reads CASSAERGGPDTQYF. In DNA, the CDR3 is TGTGCCAGCAGTGCCGAGCGGGGCGGACCGGATACGCAGTATTTT.

This clonotype appeared a few times. This chain uses TRBV20-1 with TRBJ1-5; 9 bases align to TRBD1. V shed 5 bases, J shed 2 bases, and the junction held 7 bases outside the gene matches. Germline CDR1 reads DFQATT; CDR2 reads SNEGSKA (reference sequence). CDR3 size: 15 residues. The CDR3 DNA reads as TGCAGTGCTGAACAGGGGGCGCGCGGCAATCAGCCCCAGCATTTT. Amino acids: CSAEQGARGNQPQHF.

This clonotype was found a few times. The V and J genes are TRBV11-3 and TRBJ2-2; D is ambiguous. The CDR3 spans 16 residues. Between the trimmed V and J ends, which lost 5 bases and 0 bases, there was a span of 13 bases. The V gene's germline CDR1 is SGHNT and CDR2 YENEEA. The CDR3 bases are TGTGCCAGCAGCCCGCATCTCGGGTCGAACACCGGGGAGCTGTTTTTT. Residues: CASSPHLGSNTGELFF.

A few counts support this clonotype. The chain is built from TRBV4-2 and TRBJ2-7; a possible D gene is TRBD1 (5 bases). V lost 1 base, J lost 3 bases, and 10 bases lay in between. Germline CDR1 and CDR2: LGHNA and YNFKEQ. This CDR3 region has 14 residues. The CDR3 sequence: CASSQGSGNYEQYF. The CDR3 DNA sequence: TGTGCCAGCAGCCAAGGTTCAGGGAACTACGAGCAGTACTTC.

This clonotype was observed a few times. At one end the junction does not follow the germline gene, possibly because of a read error. The chain has TRBV10-2 and TRBJ2-7, with 8 positions matching TRBD1. The CDR3 covers 11 residues. Germline CDR1 reads WSHSY; CDR2 reads SAAADI. CDR3 loop: CASSLGTGQDF. CDR3 DNA: TGCGCCAGCAGTCTAGGGACAGGACAGGACTTC.